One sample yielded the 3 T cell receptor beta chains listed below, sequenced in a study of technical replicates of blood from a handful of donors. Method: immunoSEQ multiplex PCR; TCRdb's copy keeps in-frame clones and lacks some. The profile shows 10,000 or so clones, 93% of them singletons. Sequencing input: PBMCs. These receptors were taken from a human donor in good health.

The DNA of the CDR3 is TGTGCCAGCAGTTACGGGACAGGACCTGGAAACACCATATATTTT. This sequence encodes CASSYGTGPGNTIYF. This chain uses TRBV6-5 with TRBJ1-3; 8 bases line up with TRBD1. This CDR3 has 15 amino acids. Per germline, CDR1 MNHEY and CDR2 SVGAGI. The ends lost 2 bases at V and 2 bases at J; junction bases unmatched: 2.

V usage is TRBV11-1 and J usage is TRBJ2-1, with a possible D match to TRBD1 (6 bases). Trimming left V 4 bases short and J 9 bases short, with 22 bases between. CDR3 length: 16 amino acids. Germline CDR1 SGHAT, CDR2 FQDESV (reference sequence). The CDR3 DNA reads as TGTGCCAGCAGCTCAAGGAGAATCAGGGGCACACGTGAGCAGTTCTTC. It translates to CASSSRRIRGTREQFF.

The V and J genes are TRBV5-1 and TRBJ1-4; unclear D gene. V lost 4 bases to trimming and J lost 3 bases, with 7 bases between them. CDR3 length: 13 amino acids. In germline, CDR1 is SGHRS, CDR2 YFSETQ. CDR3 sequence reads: CASSRGSNEKLFF. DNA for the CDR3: TGCGCCAGCAGCCGAGGGTCTAATGAAAAACTGTTTTTT.